One sample yielded the 29 T cell receptor beta chains listed below, sequenced in a study of T cells after yellow fever vaccination. MiXCR, run by TCRdb on the 5' RACE reads, gives a single entry per CDR3 protein. The table has 150,000 or so distinct CDR3 sequences, less than 8.5% seen once; the top ten hold more than 0.6%. Sequenced material: CD4+ T cells sorted from PBMCs, taken 10 days after the yellow fever booster vaccination. These receptors all come from a man aged 25 to 40 who received the YFV17D yellow fever vaccine.

This clonotype came up many times. The CDR3 spells CSARDFIRTGDTEAFF. The CDR3 nucleotides read TGCAGTGCTAGAGATTTTATAAGGACAGGGGACACTGAAGCTTTCTTT. V usage is TRBV20-1 and J usage is TRBJ1-1; 9 bases align to TRBD1. The CDR3 has 16 amino acids. Germline assignment: CDR1 DFQATT and CDR2 SNEGSKA (reference sequence). Trimming at V came to 0 bases and at J to 3 bases, leaving 8 bases not matched to a gene.

This clonotype was detected many times. The chain links TRBV12-3 or TRBV12-4 to TRBJ2-1, with 12 bases lining up with TRBD2. The CDR3 runs to 15 residues. With V trimmed by 7 bases and J by 6 bases, 7 bases remained unmatched. The CDR3 region has the DNA TGTGCCAGCACCGCTAGCGGGAGGGCCTCCAATGAGCAGTTCTTC. Amino acid sequence: CASTASGRASNEQFF.

This clonotype was seen ten or more times. The chain joins TRBV9 to TRBJ2-1; TRBD2 matches 10 bases. Germline CDR1 and CDR2: SGDLS and YYNGEE. This CDR3 comprises 15 residues. With 0 bases clipped from V and 8 bases from J, the junction kept 5 bases outside the gene matches. CDR3 bases: TGTGCCAGCAGCGTAGGGCTAGCGGGAGTGTATGAGCAGTTCTTC. Translating it yields CASSVGLAGVYEQFF.

The table lists this clonotype with many counts. The chain has TRBV24-1 and TRBJ2-1; D is uncertain. Germline assignment: CDR1 KGHDR and CDR2 SFDVKD. This CDR3 contains 15 residues. With 3 bases removed from V and 4 bases from J, the gap between germline ends came to 12 bases. The CDR3 bases are TGTGCCACCAGTGATCCCGCTGCCGGGTACAATGAGCAGTTCTTC. Translating gives CATSDPAAGYNEQFF.

This clonotype occurred many times. The chain is built from TRBV20-1 and TRBJ2-7; 7 bases agree with TRBD2. V dropped 7 bases and J dropped 5; count of bases not matched to a gene: 14. The germline V gene has CDR1 DFQATT and CDR2 SNEGSKA (reference sequence). CDR3 length: 14 amino acids. Here the CDR3 reads CSGTREAFTDEQYF. CDR3 sequence (DNA): TGCAGTGGCACACGGGAGGCCTTCACCGACGAGCAGTACTTC.

In its sample, this clonotype was seen many times. The chain couples TRBV6-2 or TRBV6-3 to TRBJ2-7; 7 bases are shared with TRBD2. V lost 4 bases to trimming and J lost 7 bases; unmatched junction nucleotides: 13. Germline V CDR1 and CDR2: MNHEY, SVGEGT. This CDR3 has 15 amino acids. The CDR3 is CASSSPGLVKGEQYF. The CDR3 region has the DNA TGTGCCAGCAGTTCTCCCGGACTAGTGAAAGGGGAGCAGTACTTC.

This clonotype came up many times. The chain couples TRBV6-6 to TRBJ1-1; no firm D call. This CDR3 has 13 residues. With 2 bases removed from V and 5 bases from J, the gap between germline ends came to 9 bases. The germline gives CDR1 MNHNY, CDR2 SVGAGI (reference sequence). CDR3 DNA: TGTGCCAGCAGTTACGAAGTTATTACTGAAGCTTTCTTT. It encodes CASSYEVITEAFF.

This clonotype has at least ten counts. The rearrangement uses TRBV20-1 and TRBJ2-1, with TRBD2 matching 7 bases. CDR1 and CDR2 (germline): DFQATT, SNEGSKA (reference sequence). This CDR3 spans 13 amino acids. The J segment lost 7 bases and the V segment lost 3 bases, leaving 6 bases of the junction unmatched. In DNA, the CDR3 is TGCAGTGCTAGCGGCGGGAGTATGAATGAGCAGTTCTTC. Its protein is CSASGGSMNEQFF.

This clonotype was seen ten or more times. CDR3 in DNA: TGTGCCAGCAGTTACTCCGAGACACAGCATTTTTACACCTTC. Its translation is CASSYSETQHFYTF. V usage is TRBV6-5 and J usage is TRBJ1-2; unclear D gene. V shed 0 bases and J shed 11 bases, with 16 bases lying between them. The CDR3 has 14 amino acids. The germline gives CDR1 MNHEY, CDR2 SVGAGI.

This clonotype has only a few counts. CDR3 residues: CAWSAGTTGELFF. CDR3 in DNA: TGTGCCTGGAGTGCTGGGACCACCGGGGAGCTGTTTTTT. J is TRBJ2-2 and V is TRBV30; D tentatively reads TRBD1 or TRBD2 (5 bases each). The CDR3 contains 13 residues. Looked up from germline, CDR1 is GTSNPN and CDR2 is SVGIG (reference sequence). The ends were cut back, 1 base at V and 4 bases at J, with 7 bases in the middle.

This clonotype came up many times. The chain recombines TRBV6-5 with TRBJ2-5, with unresolved D. Germline V gene data show CDR1 as MNHEY and CDR2 as SVGAGI. This CDR3 is 14 amino acids long. V dropped 0 bases and J dropped 2 bases, with 7 bases sitting between them. The CDR3 is CASSYSSRQETQYF. DNA of the CDR3: TGTGCCAGCAGTTACTCGAGCAGGCAAGAGACCCAGTACTTC.

This clonotype was picked up a small number of times. The V and J genes are TRBV4-2 and TRBJ1-1; D is possibly TRBD1 (6 bases). The V gene's germline CDR1 is LGHNA and CDR2 YNFKEQ. This CDR3 is built from 17 residues. Trimming removed 1 base from V and 3 bases from J, with 18 bases in between. CDR3 in DNA: TGTGCCAGCAGCCAAGTCCAAGGGGGGAGGGGGGACACTGAAGCTTTCTTT. The encoded protein is CASSQVQGGRGDTEAFF.

This clonotype was picked up many times. The V and J genes are TRBV18 and TRBJ2-2, with 7 bases lining up with TRBD1. The CDR3 is 16 residues long. CDR1 is KGHSH and CDR2 is LQKENI in the germline V gene. V lost 2 bases to trimming and J lost 0 bases; unmatched junction nucleotides: 3. The CDR3 DNA is TGTGCCAGCTCACCAACCGGGACAGCGAACACCGGGGAGCTGTTTTTT. Residues: CASSPTGTANTGELFF.

In its sample, this clonotype was seen a few times. The rearrangement joins TRBV20-1 to TRBJ2-1, with TRBD2 identical over 10 bases. The CDR3 has 16 residues. Looked up from germline, CDR1 is DFQATT and CDR2 is SNEGSKA (reference sequence). V lost 5 bases to trimming and J lost 7 bases; unmatched junction nucleotides: 14. The CDR3 sequence is CSALLASSGSLNEQFF. The CDR3 coding sequence is TGCAGTGCTCTCCTGGCCTCTAGCGGGAGTTTGAATGAGCAGTTCTTC.

The sample holds many counts of this clonotype. The chain is built from TRBV5-1 and TRBJ2-2, with D hard to call. Trimming pared 0 bases from V and 1 base from J, leaving 7 bases between. CDR3 length: 15 amino acids. The germline CDR1 and CDR2 sequences are SGHRS and YFSETQ. The CDR3 nucleotides read TGCGCCAGCAGCTTGGGACAAATGAACACCGGGGAGCTGTTTTTT. It translates to CASSLGQMNTGELFF.

This clonotype was seen a handful of times. This chain connects TRBV19 to TRBJ2-1; 11 bases agree with TRBD2. CDR1 and CDR2 from the germline V gene are LNHDA and SQIVND (reference sequence). Trimming removed 4 bases from V and 6 bases from J; junction bases left unmatched: 8. The CDR3 sequence is 16 residues long. CDR3 in amino acids: CASSKLAGVVVNEQFF. CDR3 bases: TGTGCCAGTAGTAAACTAGCGGGAGTAGTGGTCAATGAGCAGTTCTTC.

This clonotype was picked up many times. The genes are TRBV12-3 or TRBV12-4 and TRBJ2-2, with 15 bases matching TRBD2. J lost 6 bases, V lost 6 bases, and 8 bases had no gene match. The CDR3 is made up of 17 amino acids. The CDR3 DNA is TGTGCCAGCAGAAGAAGGGGGACTAGCGGGAGGCCCGGGGAGCTGTTTTTT. Residues: CASRRRGTSGRPGELFF.

This clonotype appeared a few times. The V and J genes are TRBV11-2 and TRBJ2-1; 8 bases map to TRBD2. The V and J ends lost 0 bases and 8 bases, in that order; junction bases with no gene match: 6. CDR1 and CDR2 from the germline V gene are SGHAT and FQNNGV. The CDR3 is 15 amino acids. The CDR3 DNA sequence: TGTGCCAGCAGCTTAGACGGCGGGAGGAGGCATGAGCAGTTCTTC. Translation: CASSLDGGRRHEQFF.

This clonotype was seen at least ten times. The V gene is TRBV5-1, the J gene TRBJ2-1; D uncertain. This CDR3 comprises 15 residues. Trimming left V 3 bases short and J 0 bases short, with 10 bases between. CDR1 and CDR2 from the germline V gene are SGHRS and YFSETQ. The CDR3 DNA sequence: TGCGCCAGCAGCTATGGATCTAGCTCCTACAATGAGCAGTTCTTC. Its translation: CASSYGSSSYNEQFF.

This clonotype occurred a few times. The rearrangement uses TRBV12-3 or TRBV12-4 and TRBJ2-1; D perhaps matches TRBD2 (5 bases). The CDR3 has 15 residues. Trimming left V 6 bases short and J 0 bases short, with 12 bases between. For the CDR3, the DNA is TGTGCCAGCAGCCCCCCTAGCAGCTCCTACAATGAGCAGTTCTTC. Amino acid sequence: CASSPPSSSYNEQFF.

This clonotype was observed many times. This sequence joins TRBV11-2 and TRBJ1-3, with a weak D call TRBD1 (6 bases). Trimming removed 2 bases from V and 3 bases from J, with 17 bases in between. There are 17 residues in the CDR3. The V gene's germline CDR1 is SGHAT and CDR2 FQNNGV. CDR3 nucleotides: TGTGCCAGCAGCTTAATCGGGGGCAGAAATCGTGGAAACACCATATATTTT. This codes for CASSLIGGRNRGNTIYF.

The sample holds a few counts of this clonotype. The rearrangement links TRBV12-3 or TRBV12-4 to TRBJ2-1; 9 positions agree with TRBD2. V shed 3 bases and J 9 bases; nucleotides not matched to a gene: 9. The CDR3 sequence is 15 residues long. The CDR3 spells CASSLSSAGGSEQFF. For the CDR3, the DNA is TGTGCCAGCAGTTTGAGCAGTGCGGGAGGGAGTGAGCAGTTCTTC.

This clonotype was observed at least ten times. The chain employs TRBV4-3 and TRBJ2-1; TRBD2 matches 8 bases. J was trimmed by 0 bases and V by 5 bases; bases with no gene match: 6. The CDR3 sequence is 16 residues long. Germline values: CDR1 LGHNA, CDR2 YSLEER. CDR3 residues: CASSEAGTSSYNEQFF. In nucleotides, the CDR3 is TGCGCCAGCAGCGAAGCCGGGACTAGCTCCTACAATGAGCAGTTCTTC.

This clonotype was observed many times. This sequence joins TRBV7-9 and TRBJ2-7; weak D call: TRBD2 (5 bases). Germline CDR1 SEHNR, CDR2 FQNEAQ (reference sequence). Trimming shortened V by 3 bases and J by 1 base, and 16 bases separated the two germline ends. The CDR3 has 16 residues. DNA for the CDR3: TGTGCCAGCAGCTTGAGTAGTGGTGGGAGTTCCTACGAGCAGTACTTC. Protein: CASSLSSGGSSYEQYF.

The chain is built from TRBV7-2 and TRBJ2-1, with 8 positions matching TRBD2. CDR1 and CDR2 from the germline V gene are SGHTA and FQGNSA. Trimming took 7 bases from V and 0 from J; bases not matched to a gene: 8. This CDR3 region has 16 residues. In DNA, the CDR3 is TGTGCCAGCACCCGGGACGGACTAGCCTCCTACAATGAGCAGTTCTTC. Protein product: CASTRDGLASYNEQFF.

On this clonotype itself: This may be a read error, as it is one base from a much larger clone. The chain couples TRBV7-2 to TRBJ2-1, with D perhaps being TRBD1 or TRBD2 (6 bases each). Germline CDR1 is SGHTA and CDR2 is FQGNSA. This CDR3 comprises 13 residues. The CDR3 spells CASSGRGVLEQLF. The DNA for the CDR3 is TGTGCCAGCAGCGGAAGGGGGGTCCTAGAGCAGCTCTTC.

This chain links TRBV19 with TRBJ1-4; 9 nucleotides align to TRBD1. The CDR3 length is 13 residues. Trimming took 6 bases from V and 8 from J; bases not matched to a gene: 4. Germline V gives CDR1 LNHDA, CDR2 SQIVND (reference sequence). The CDR3 is CASRDRGGEKLFF. DNA of the CDR3: TGTGCCAGTAGGGACAGGGGAGGCGAAAAACTGTTTTTT. The full variable domain, rest sourced from reference TRBV19 and TRBJ1-4, is DGGITQSPKYLFRKEGQNVTLSCEQNLNHDAMYWYRQDPGQGLRLIYYSQIVNDFQKGDIAEGYSVSREKKESFPLTVTSAQKNPTAFYLCASRDRGGEKLFFGSGTQLSVL.

The table lists this clonotype with many counts. The V and J genes are TRBV7-6 and TRBJ1-2, with no clear D. The length of the CDR3 is 12 residues. Germline-derived CDR1 and CDR2 are SGHVS and FNYEAQ. V was shortened by 2 bases and J by 4 bases, with 5 bases between the two germline ends. The CDR3 sequence: CASSLNGYGYTF. The CDR3 nucleotides are TGTGCCAGCAGCTTAAACGGCTATGGCTACACCTTC.

There are many counts of this clonotype. The rearrangement links TRBV12-3 or TRBV12-4 to TRBJ1-1; D ambiguous. V lost 3 bases, J lost 7 bases, and 6 bases lay in between. The CDR3 extends over 11 amino acids. The CDR3: CASSLGDEAFF. CDR3 DNA sequence: TGTGCCAGCAGTTTGGGAGATGAAGCTTTCTTT.